This is a list of T cell receptor beta chains from one sample in a study of T-cell reconstitution after alpha-beta-depleted transplantation in children. MiXCR, applied by TCRdb to the PCR reads, yields one record per CDR3 protein. Of about 640,000 distinct CDR3 sequences in the sample, around 17% were seen once. The input for sequencing was PBMCs from the stem cell graft donor, taken from the stem cell graft. These TCRs come from a human donor who donated a stem cell graft to a child with acute myeloid leukemia. Both conserved end residues are part of each CDR3. Each record gives: V gene, clone size, D gene, J gene, CDR3 DNA, CDR3 protein. A D gene is named only where the DNA matches it firmly. Not all rows give a size; the values are once, few, many and, for expanded clones, a class.

V gene: TRBV20-1
clone size: NA
D gene: NA
J gene: TRBJ2-7
CDR3 DNA: TGCTGTGCTAGTCCCACGAACAGGGCTCGGTCCTACGAGCAGTACTTC
CDR3 protein: CCASPTNRARSYEQYF

V gene: TRBV5-1
clone size: many
D gene: NA
J gene: TRBJ1-6
CDR3 DNA: TGCGCCAGCAGCTTGGGAAGGGACCTGAATTCACCCCTCCACTTT
CDR3 protein: CASSLGRDLNSPLHF

V gene: TRBV7-2
clone size: few
D gene: NA
J gene: TRBJ2-2
CDR3 DNA: TGTGCCAGCAGCTTCTTTGGATTCGCGAACACCGGGGAGCTGTTTTTT
CDR3 protein: CASSFFGFANTGELFF

V gene: TRBV6-5
clone size: many
D gene: TRBD2
J gene: TRBJ2-3
CDR3 DNA: TGTGCCGCCGGGGGGAGAACAGATACGCAGTATTTT
CDR3 protein: CAAGGRTDTQYF

V gene: TRBV6-1
clone size: few
D gene: NA
J gene: TRBJ1-5
CDR3 DNA: TGTGCCAGCAGTGAATTGACAGCATATAGCAATCAGCCCCAGCATTTT
CDR3 protein: CASSELTAYSNQPQHF

V gene: TRBV4-3
clone size: NA
D gene: TRBD1
J gene: TRBJ1-5
CDR3 DNA: TGCGCCAGCAGCCAAAAGACAGGGGATCAGCCCCAGCATTTT
CDR3 protein: CASSQKTGDQPQHF

V gene: TRBV18
clone size: NA
D gene: NA
J gene: TRBJ1-5
CDR3 DNA: TGTGCCAGCTCTGGATTCGGGAGGGACGATCAGCCCCAGCATTTT
CDR3 protein: CASSGFGRDDQPQHF

V gene: TRBV7-2
clone size: few
D gene: NA
J gene: TRBJ2-1
CDR3 DNA: TGTGCCAGCAGCCCGTACATACAAGGCAATGAGCAGTTCTTC
CDR3 protein: CASSPYIQGNEQFF

V gene: TRBV5-6
clone size: once
D gene: TRBD1
J gene: TRBJ1-1
CDR3 DNA: TGTGCCAGCAGGCAACAGGGGAACGCTGAAGCTTTCTTT
CDR3 protein: CASRQQGNAEAFF

V gene: TRBV20-1
clone size: few
D gene: NA
J gene: TRBJ1-6
CDR3 DNA: TGCAGTGCTAGATTCACCCTGAACTCCTATAATTCACCCCTCCACTTT
CDR3 protein: CSARFTLNSYNSPLHF

V gene: TRBV5-8
clone size: NA
D gene: TRBD1
J gene: TRBJ1-1
CDR3 DNA: TGTGCCAGCAGCTACCCCGGGACAGGGGCGAACACTGAAGCTTTCTTT
CDR3 protein: CASSYPGTGANTEAFF

V gene: TRBV29-1
clone size: many
D gene: TRBD1
J gene: TRBJ1-2
CDR3 DNA: TGCAGCGTTTATAACACAGGGGGCTATGGCTACACCTTC
CDR3 protein: CSVYNTGGYGYTF

V gene: TRBV6-2/TRBV6-3
clone size: NA
D gene: NA
J gene: TRBJ1-2
CDR3 DNA: TGTGCCAGCAGCCCTCTGGGACGTAGGGGCTACACCTTC
CDR3 protein: CASSPLGRRGYTF

V gene: TRBV12-3/TRBV12-4
clone size: NA
D gene: NA
J gene: TRBJ2-3
CDR3 DNA: TGTGCCAGCAGTTTAAGCAGCCCTCTCGATACGCAGTATTTT
CDR3 protein: CASSLSSPLDTQYF

V gene: TRBV20-1
clone size: many
D gene: NA
J gene: TRBJ2-5
CDR3 DNA: TGCAGTGCTAGAGGTCAGCGAGAGACCCAGTACTTC
CDR3 protein: CSARGQRETQYF

V gene: TRBV19
clone size: few
D gene: NA
J gene: TRBJ1-4
CDR3 DNA: TGTGCCAGTAGTATAGGCAGGTCGAATGGCGAAAAACTGTTTTTT
CDR3 protein: CASSIGRSNGEKLFF

V gene: TRBV5-5
clone size: few
D gene: TRBD1
J gene: TRBJ2-5
CDR3 DNA: TGTGCCAGCAGCCTGCAAGGGGCAGGGGGCCGGGAGACCCAGTACTTC
CDR3 protein: CASSLQGAGGRETQYF

V gene: TRBV7-2
clone size: many
D gene: TRBD2
J gene: TRBJ2-3
CDR3 DNA: TGTGCCAGCTCGCTAGCGGGGAGAGATACGCAGTATTTT
CDR3 protein: CASSLAGRDTQYF

V gene: TRBV20-1
clone size: many
D gene: TRBD1
J gene: TRBJ1-5
CDR3 DNA: TGCAGTGCTGAAGACAGGGGGGGCAATCAGCCCCAGCATTTT
CDR3 protein: CSAEDRGGNQPQHF

V gene: TRBV5-1
clone size: many
D gene: NA
J gene: TRBJ2-7
CDR3 DNA: TGCGCCAGCAGCTTGGGATGGCAGGGGACCTACGAGCAGTACTTC
CDR3 protein: CASSLGWQGTYEQYF

V gene: TRBV10-3
clone size: many
D gene: NA
J gene: TRBJ2-7
CDR3 DNA: TGTGCCACTGGGGGGGCCTCGGGCTACGAGCAGTACTTC
CDR3 protein: CATGGASGYEQYF

V gene: TRBV29-1
clone size: many
D gene: NA
J gene: TRBJ2-7
CDR3 DNA: TGCAGCGTGGCGCAAACGGGGGCCTACGAGCAGTACTTC
CDR3 protein: CSVAQTGAYEQYF

V gene: TRBV7-9
clone size: NA
D gene: TRBD2
J gene: TRBJ2-7
CDR3 DNA: TGTGCCAGCAGCTCTACAGAGGGGAGGGGAATCGAGCAGTACTTC
CDR3 protein: CASSSTEGRGIEQYF

V gene: TRBV20-1
clone size: few
D gene: TRBD1
J gene: TRBJ1-6
CDR3 DNA: TGCAGTGCCTCCGACAGGGGGCATTCACCCCTCCACTTT
CDR3 protein: CSASDRGHSPLHF

V gene: TRBV12-3/TRBV12-4
clone size: NA
D gene: NA
J gene: TRBJ2-7
CDR3 DNA: TGTGCCAGCAGTCCCCTACTTGGAGCCCCCTACGAGCAGTACTTC
CDR3 protein: CASSPLLGAPYEQYF

V gene: TRBV20-1
clone size: many
D gene: NA
J gene: TRBJ2-7
CDR3 DNA: TGCAGTGCTCCTGGATGGGGCTACGAGCAGTACTTC
CDR3 protein: CSAPGWGYEQYF

V gene: TRBV7-9
clone size: NA
D gene: NA
J gene: TRBJ2-1
CDR3 DNA: TGTGCCAGCAGCACTGGGTCAGGCTCCTACAATGAGCAGTTCTTC
CDR3 protein: CASSTGSGSYNEQFF

V gene: TRBV15
clone size: NA
D gene: NA
J gene: TRBJ2-2
CDR3 DNA: TGTGCCACCAGCAGAGTGGTATCTCCGAACACCGGGGAGCTGTTTTTT
CDR3 protein: CATSRVVSPNTGELFF

V gene: TRBV20-1
clone size: many
D gene: TRBD2
J gene: TRBJ2-1
CDR3 DNA: TGCAGTGCTACTAGCGGGGGGAACTACAATGAGCAGTTCTTC
CDR3 protein: CSATSGGNYNEQFF

V gene: TRBV12-3/TRBV12-4
clone size: NA
D gene: TRBD2
J gene: TRBJ2-2
CDR3 DNA: TGTGCCAGCAGTCCGCCGGGACTAGTAACCGGGGAGCTGTTTTTT
CDR3 protein: CASSPPGLVTGELFF

V gene: TRBV4-3
clone size: few
D gene: NA
J gene: TRBJ1-2
CDR3 DNA: TGCGCCAGCAGCCAAGATCCCGGGGCGGGGAACTATGGCTACACCTTC
CDR3 protein: CASSQDPGAGNYGYTF

V gene: TRBV15
clone size: many
D gene: TRBD1
J gene: TRBJ1-1
CDR3 DNA: TGTGCCACCAGCAGGTGGGGACAGGGTGACACTGAAGCTTTCTTT
CDR3 protein: CATSRWGQGDTEAFF

V gene: TRBV20-1
clone size: NA
D gene: TRBD1
J gene: TRBJ2-7
CDR3 DNA: TGCAGTGCTCCCGTAGCAGGGGGCTCCTACGAGCAGTACTTC
CDR3 protein: CSAPVAGGSYEQYF

V gene: TRBV29-1
clone size: once
D gene: NA
J gene: TRBJ1-5
CDR3 DNA: TGCAGCGTCGCCCGGGACCCCTATCAGCCCCAGCATTTT
CDR3 protein: CSVARDPYQPQHF

V gene: TRBV20-1
clone size: many
D gene: NA
J gene: TRBJ2-5
CDR3 DNA: TGCAGTACAAGGACTGGAGCGACCCAGTACTTC
CDR3 protein: CSTRTGATQYF

V gene: TRBV7-3
clone size: few
D gene: TRBD2
J gene: TRBJ2-2
CDR3 DNA: TGTGCCAGCAGCTTCGTAGCGGGGGGGAGCGTCGGGGAGCTGTTTTTT
CDR3 protein: CASSFVAGGSVGELFF

V gene: TRBV20-1
clone size: NA
D gene: NA
J gene: TRBJ1-6
CDR3 DNA: TGCAGTGCTAGAGGAATAACAGGCCCGGACAGCGCCAATTCACCCCTCCACTTT
CDR3 protein: CSARGITGPDSANSPLHF

V gene: TRBV7-9
clone size: NA
D gene: NA
J gene: TRBJ2-5
CDR3 DNA: TGTGCCAGCAGCTCTCAGGGGAACTTCGAGACCCAGTACTTC
CDR3 protein: CASSSQGNFETQYF

V gene: TRBV6-1
clone size: few
D gene: TRBD1
J gene: TRBJ1-5
CDR3 DNA: TGTGCCAGCACACGGACAGGTACGGGGGGCCAGCCCCAGCATTTT
CDR3 protein: CASTRTGTGGQPQHF

V gene: TRBV12-3/TRBV12-4
clone size: few
D gene: NA
J gene: TRBJ1-3
CDR3 DNA: TGTGCCAGCAGTGATCCCGTCAGCTACTCTGGAAACACCATATATTTT
CDR3 protein: CASSDPVSYSGNTIYF

V gene: TRBV7-2
clone size: NA
D gene: NA
J gene: TRBJ1-4
CDR3 DNA: TGTGCCAGCAGCTCACAGGGCGGAAAACTGTTTTTT
CDR3 protein: CASSSQGGKLFF

V gene: TRBV29-1
clone size: many
D gene: TRBD1
J gene: TRBJ2-7
CDR3 DNA: TGCAGCGCCCGGGACAGGAGCTACGAGCAGTACTTC
CDR3 protein: CSARDRSYEQYF

V gene: TRBV7-9
clone size: NA
D gene: NA
J gene: TRBJ2-7
CDR3 DNA: TGTGCCAGCACCGAACCCCAATACGGTCTGTACGAGCAGTACTTC
CDR3 protein: CASTEPQYGLYEQYF

V gene: TRBV5-1
clone size: few
D gene: NA
J gene: TRBJ1-5
CDR3 DNA: TGCGCCAGCAGGGAGAGAACCCAGCCCCAGCATTTT
CDR3 protein: CASRERTQPQHF

V gene: TRBV10-3
clone size: few
D gene: TRBD1
J gene: TRBJ1-3
CDR3 DNA: TGTGCCACCAGTCCGGGACAGGGGCCCCGGAGCTCTGGAAACACCATATATTTT
CDR3 protein: CATSPGQGPRSSGNTIYF

V gene: TRBV20-1
clone size: many
D gene: TRBD1
J gene: TRBJ1-2
CDR3 DNA: TGCAGTGCTAGAATGGGACAGGGATCTAACTATGGCTACACCTTC
CDR3 protein: CSARMGQGSNYGYTF

V gene: TRBV20-1
clone size: NA
D gene: NA
J gene: TRBJ1-1
CDR3 DNA: TGCAGTGCCCCGTCGCGTGTGAACACTGAAGCTTTCTTT
CDR3 protein: CSAPSRVNTEAFF

V gene: TRBV5-1
clone size: NA
D gene: NA
J gene: TRBJ1-3
CDR3 DNA: TGCGCCAGCAGCTTGGGGCACGGCTCTGGAAACACCATATATTTT
CDR3 protein: CASSLGHGSGNTIYF

V gene: TRBV5-1
clone size: NA
D gene: TRBD2
J gene: TRBJ2-5
CDR3 DNA: TGCGCCAGCACCCTGGGTAGCGGGGGGGCCGCGGAGACCCAGTACTTC
CDR3 protein: CASTLGSGGAAETQYF

V gene: TRBV24-1
clone size: NA
D gene: TRBD2
J gene: TRBJ2-1
CDR3 DNA: TGTGCCACCAGTGATTCGACTAGCGGGGGGGGATTTGAGCAGTTCTTC
CDR3 protein: CATSDSTSGGGFEQFF

V gene: TRBV29-1
clone size: many
D gene: TRBD1
J gene: TRBJ1-1
CDR3 DNA: TGCAGCGTTATAAGGGGGCCTGAAGCTTTCTTT
CDR3 protein: CSVIRGPEAFF

V gene: TRBV6-5
clone size: many
D gene: NA
J gene: TRBJ2-7
CDR3 DNA: TGTGCCAGCAGTTCGGACGTTTACGAGCAGTACTTC
CDR3 protein: CASSSDVYEQYF

V gene: TRBV15
clone size: NA
D gene: TRBD1
J gene: TRBJ1-1
CDR3 DNA: TGTGCCACCAGCTTAGGGAGGGACAGGAACACTGAAGCTTTCTTT
CDR3 protein: CATSLGRDRNTEAFF

V gene: TRBV29-1
clone size: many
D gene: NA
J gene: TRBJ1-4
CDR3 DNA: TGCAGCGTTAATGACAGGTCTGGTGGCGAAAAACTGTTTTTT
CDR3 protein: CSVNDRSGGEKLFF